Below, 32 T cell receptor beta chains from the same sample are listed, as sequenced in a study of cytomegalovirus exposure and HLA in healthy donors. The PCR was carried out with 60 Vbeta primers and 13 Jbeta primers. Generated by immunoSEQ multiplex PCR, the TCRdb table keeps only in-frame clones and is missing some. The sample yields about 160,000 clones, around nine tenths seen once. The specimen sequenced was PBMCs. These receptor sequences come from a woman aged 25-40 years in good health and CMV-seronegative.

V gene TRBV28 combines with J gene TRBJ2-7; D unclear. The CDR3 has 13 residues. CDR1 and CDR2 (germline): MDHEN, SYDVKM. Trimming removed 2 bases from V and 0 bases from J, with 5 bases in between. The CDR3 loop reads CASSLLSSYEQYF. The CDR3 DNA sequence: TGTGCCAGCAGTTTACTAAGCTCCTACGAGCAGTACTTC.

The chain couples TRBV28 to TRBJ1-1; weak D call: TRBD1 (6 bases). Germline CDR1 and CDR2: MDHEN and SYDVKM. Trimming cost V 4 bases and J 4 bases, with 22 bases left between them. The CDR3 runs 17 residues. CDR3 in DNA: TGTGCCAGCAGTTCCTCCTTGGGGGGGCGATTCGGCACTGAAGCTTTCTTT. This translates into CASSSSLGGRFGTEAFF.

The CDR3 loop reads CASRSGQGTSGANVLTF. The CDR3 DNA reads as TGTGCCAGCAGGAGCGGACAGGGGACCTCTGGGGCCAACGTCCTGACTTTC. This chain uses TRBV14 with TRBJ2-6; 9 bases match TRBD1. V lost 6 bases and J lost 0; bases outside the gene matches: 6. This CDR3 comprises 17 residues. In germline, CDR1 is SGHDN, CDR2 FVKESK.

This clone was found once. The rearrangement uses TRBV18 and TRBJ2-1, with D maybe TRBD2 (7 bases). Trimming shortened V by 2 bases and J by 7 bases, and 12 bases separated the two germline ends. Looked up from germline, CDR1 is KGHSH and CDR2 is LQKENI. The CDR3 length is 14 residues. CDR3 sequence: CASSPRGGENEQFF. CDR3 in DNA: TGTGCCAGCTCACCAAGGGGGGGTGAGAATGAGCAGTTCTTC. Complete variable domain (other parts from reference TRBV18 and TRBJ2-1): NAGVMQNPRHLVRRRGQEARLRCSPMKGHSHVYWYRQLPEEGLKFMVYLQKENIIDESGMPKERFSAEFPKEGPSILRIQQVVRGDSAAYFCASSPRGGENEQFFGPGTRLTVL.

V gene TRBV18 combines with J gene TRBJ2-4; 7 nucleotides agree with TRBD1. This CDR3 comprises 15 residues. With 5 bases clipped from V and 3 bases from J, the junction kept 7 bases outside the gene matches. Germline V gene lookup returns CDR1 KGHSH and CDR2 LQKENI. CDR3 nucleotides: TGTGCCAGCTCAGCCCGACAGGGTTTCAAAAACATTCAGTACTTC. The encoded protein is CASSARQGFKNIQYF.

The chain uses TRBV28 and TRBJ2-4; D is possibly TRBD2 (7 bases). CDR1 and CDR2 (germline): MDHEN, SYDVKM. The V end lost 8 bases, the J end lost 3 bases, and 17 bases lay between the germline ends. The CDR3 has 15 amino acids. The CDR3 here is CASGGGGGVKNIQYF. Here the CDR3 DNA reads TGTGCCAGCGGGGGGGGAGGGGGAGTCAAAAACATTCAGTACTTC. Variable domain in full (rest from reference TRBV28 and TRBJ2-4): DVKVTQSSRYLVKRTGEKVFLECVQDMDHENMFWYRQDPGLGLRLIYFSYDVKMKEKGDIPEGYSVSREKKERFSLILESASTNQTSMYLCASGGGGGVKNIQYFGAGTRLSVL.

This chain connects TRBV4-1 to TRBJ2-7, with TRBD2 matching 9 bases. CDR1 is MGHRA and CDR2 is YSYEKL in the germline V gene. The CDR3 contains 17 residues. After removal of 3 bases from V and 7 bases from J, the junction contained 16 bases not matched to a gene. The CDR3 region has the DNA TGCGCCAGCAGCCACCCGAGGGTTCTAGCGGGGAGGGAAGAGCAGTACTTC. Amino acids: CASSHPRVLAGREEQYF.

This sequence joins TRBV25-1 and TRBJ2-5, with TRBD1 as a possible D gene (6 bases). V was clipped by 2 bases and J by 7 bases, with 11 bases between them. The CDR3 sequence is 13 residues long. CDR1 MGHDK and CDR2 SYGVNS come from the germline V gene. CDR3 residues: CASSETGTVTQYF. In DNA, the CDR3 is TGTGCCAGCAGTGAAACAGGGACGGTGACCCAGTACTTC.

CDR3 sequence (DNA): TGTGCCAGCAGCCAAGGTTTGGAGTCGAGGGAGACCCAGTACTTC. Amino acids: CASSQGLESRETQYF. The chain joins TRBV2 to TRBJ2-5; D uncertain. The ends were cut back, 6 bases at V and 5 bases at J, with 19 bases in the middle. Per germline, CDR1 SNHLY and CDR2 FYNNEI. The CDR3 is 15 amino acids.

The rearrangement links TRBV9 to TRBJ2-5, with TRBD2 identical over 16 bases. Germline assignment: CDR1 SGDLS and CDR2 YYNGEE. V shed 4 bases, J shed 5 bases, and the junction held 8 bases outside the gene matches. CDR3 length: 17 residues. The DNA for the CDR3 is TGTGCCAGCAGCCCAGGGACTAGCGGGGGGGCGTTGGAGACCCAGTACTTC. It specifies CASSPGTSGGALETQYF. The full variable domain, rest sourced from reference TRBV9 and TRBJ2-5, is DSGVTQTPKHLITATGQRVTLRCSPRSGDLSVYWYQQSLDQGLQFLIQYYNGEERAKGNILERFSAQQFPDLHSELNLSSLELGDSALYFCASSPGTSGGALETQYFGPGTRLLVL.

V and J are TRBV2 and TRBJ2-5, with TRBD1 matching over 9 bases. The CDR3 is 12 amino acids. After removal of 9 bases from V and 1 base from J, the junction contained 0 bases not matched to a gene. Germline V lookup: CDR1 SNHLY, CDR2 FYNNEI. The DNA for the CDR3 is TGTGCCAGGGGACAGGGCCAAGAGACCCAGTACTTC. Amino acid sequence: CARGQGQETQYF.

This clone has a handful of counts. J is TRBJ1-2 and V is TRBV10-2; no clear D gene. Germline CDR1 reads WSHSY; CDR2 reads SAAADI. V was shortened by 3 bases and J by 4 bases, with 6 bases between the two germline ends. This CDR3 is 12 amino acids long. This CDR3 reads CASSDFRYGYTF. For the CDR3, the DNA is TGCGCCAGCAGTGATTTCCGCTATGGCTACACCTTC.

The chain employs TRBV9 and TRBJ1-2; D not resolved. In germline, CDR1 is SGDLS, CDR2 YYNGEE. V lost 3 bases, J lost 2 bases, and 5 bases lay in between. The CDR3 is 12 residues long. The CDR3 sequence: CASSGENYGYTF. The CDR3 DNA reads TGTGCCAGCAGCGGGGAGAACTATGGCTACACCTTC.

The chain couples TRBV27 to TRBJ2-5; D remains unclear. The CDR3 has 11 residues. V lost 2 bases, J lost 5 bases, and 3 bases lay in between. Germline CDR1 MNHEY, CDR2 SMNVEV (reference sequence). The CDR3 protein is CASSLAETQYF. DNA for the CDR3: TGTGCCAGCAGTTTAGCGGAGACCCAGTACTTC.

This chain joins TRBV5-8 and TRBJ1-1; possibly TRBD1 for D (6 bases). V was pared by 0 bases and J by 4 bases, with 16 bases between. The CDR3 covers 16 residues. Germline V lookup: CDR1 SGHTS, CDR2 YDEGEE. Here the CDR3 reads CASSLAENRVLTEAFF. The CDR3 DNA sequence: TGTGCCAGCAGCTTGGCCGAGAACAGGGTACTCACTGAAGCTTTCTTT.

J is TRBJ2-5 and V is TRBV7-9; 10 bases align to TRBD2. Germline V gene data show CDR1 as SEHNR and CDR2 as FQNEAQ (reference sequence). The ends lost 5 bases at V and 2 bases at J; junction bases unmatched: 5. The CDR3 runs 15 residues. The CDR3 nucleotides are TGTGCCAGCAGCCCGAGGACTAGCGGACAAGAGACCCAGTACTTC. Protein sequence: CASSPRTSGQETQYF.

This clone has more than one count but fewer than ten. The chain couples TRBV5-1 to TRBJ1-6; D is uncertain. There are 15 residues in the CDR3. The germline V gene encodes CDR1 SGHRS and CDR2 YFSETQ. V was shortened by 0 bases and J by 6 bases, with 10 bases between the two germline ends. The CDR3 nucleotides read TGCGCCAGCAGCTTGGTAAGCGCGGGTAATTCACCCCTCCACTTT. Residues: CASSLVSAGNSPLHF.

V is TRBV10-2 and J is TRBJ2-3, with 9 bases fitting TRBD1. The CDR3 is 16 amino acids. Per the germline V gene, CDR1 is WSHSY and CDR2 is SAAADI. The V and J ends lost 5 bases and 2 bases, in that order; junction bases with no gene match: 8. CDR3 amino acids: CASSSRDRAATDTQYF. The CDR3 DNA is TGCGCCAGCAGTTCCCGGGACAGGGCGGCCACAGATACGCAGTATTTT.

There are a few counts of this clone. The chain links TRBV29-1 to TRBJ2-3; D might be TRBD1 (5 bases). Germline CDR1 reads SQVTM; CDR2 reads ANQGSEA. Deletions cut 5 bases from V and 8 bases from J, with 11 bases between. CDR3 length: 11 residues. The CDR3 reads CSVRGRGTQYF. CDR3 coding DNA: TGCAGCGTTAGGGGAAGGGGTACGCAGTATTTT.

The chain recombines TRBV9 with TRBJ2-5, with 10 bases lining up with TRBD1. Looked up from germline, CDR1 is SGDLS and CDR2 is YYNGEE. The CDR3 covers 15 residues. The V gene end was trimmed by 2 bases and the J gene end by 3 bases; junction bases not matched to a gene: 4. The CDR3 region is CASSVRTGGEETQYF. Here the CDR3 DNA reads TGTGCCAGCAGCGTGCGGACAGGGGGGGAAGAGACCCAGTACTTC.

J is TRBJ2-3 and V is TRBV14, with D perhaps TRBD2 (7 bases). The V gene's germline CDR1 is SGHDN and CDR2 FVKESK. The CDR3 sequence is 15 residues long. With 1 base removed from V and 6 bases from J, the gap between germline ends came to 14 bases. CDR3 region: CASSQVGGARDTQYF. Here the CDR3 DNA reads TGTGCCAGCAGCCAAGTGGGGGGGGCCAGGGATACGCAGTATTTT.

This clone was recorded only once. The rearrangement uses TRBV5-1 and TRBJ2-7; 10 nucleotides agree with TRBD2. CDR3 size: 15 residues. The V segment lost 4 bases and the J segment 6 bases; nucleotides outside the gene matches: 10. Germline CDR1 is SGHRS and CDR2 is YFSETQ. The CDR3 DNA follows: TGCGCCAGCAGCCCCAGGACTAGCGGCGGTCGCGAGCAGTACTTC. It translates to CASSPRTSGGREQYF.

V gene TRBV29-1 combines with J gene TRBJ2-5; TRBD2 aligns across 7 bases. The J call may be wrong; the DNA end is better matched by TRBJ2-7. The germline V gene has CDR1 SQVTM and CDR2 ANQGSEA. This CDR3 region has 13 residues. The CDR3 loop is CSALRDYPYEQYF. DNA of the CDR3: TGCAGCGCCCTAAGGGACTACCCCTACGAGCAGTACTTC.

The rearrangement links TRBV7-2 to TRBJ1-1; no clear D gene. The CDR3 loop spans 11 amino acids. Germline CDR1 reads SGHTA; CDR2 reads FQGNSA. The CDR3 spells CGAARDTEAFF. CDR3 DNA sequence: TGTGGGGCCGCGAGGGACACTGAAGCTTTCTTT. Drawing the rest from reference TRBV7-2 and TRBJ1-1, the complete variable domain is GAGVSQSPSNKVTEKGKDVELRCDPISGHTALYWYRQSLGQGLEFLIYFQGNSAPDKSGLPSDRFSAERTGGSVSTLTIQRTQQEDSAVYLCGAARDTEAFFGQGTRLTVV.

This chain uses TRBV28 with TRBJ2-1; D possibly corresponds to TRBD2 (5 bases). Trimming removed 11 bases at V and 9 bases at J, with 11 bases between. Germline CDR1 MDHEN, CDR2 SYDVKM. CDR3 length: 10 amino acids. CDR3 bases: TGTGCCGCCGGGGAGAGTGAGCAGTTCTTC. Its translation is CAAGESEQFF.

V is TRBV25-1 and J is TRBJ1-3; maybe TRBD1 (5 bases). Per germline, CDR1 MGHDK and CDR2 SYGVNS. V lost 4 bases and J 4 bases, leaving 8 bases between the germline ends. The CDR3 is 13 residues long. The CDR3 loop reads CASSVGVGNTIYF. The CDR3 nucleotides read TGTGCCAGCAGTGTAGGGGTCGGAAACACCATATATTTT.

The CDR3 spells CASSLASGGSSYNEQFF. The CDR3 nucleotides are TGTGCCAGCAGCTTAGCGAGTGGCGGGAGCTCCTACAATGAGCAGTTCTTC. The chain has TRBV7-2 and TRBJ2-1, with 7 bases matching TRBD2. Germline V gives CDR1 SGHTA, CDR2 FQGNSA. V gave up 0 bases and J gave up 0 bases; unmatched junction bases: 5. The CDR3 spans 17 residues.

The chain is built from TRBV5-3 and TRBJ2-2; TRBD2 matches at 8 bases. TRBV5-3 is reported as an ORF; its role is uncertain. V lost 4 bases and J lost 5; bases outside the gene matches: 4. CDR3 length equals 14 residues. Here the CDR3 reads CARSPGGGTGELFF. CDR3 DNA sequence: TGTGCCAGAAGCCCCGGGGGGGGTACCGGGGAGCTGTTTTTT.

The chain employs TRBV5-4 and TRBJ2-5; D not certain. CDR1 and CDR2 (germline): SGHNT, YYREEE (reference sequence). The CDR3 length is 15 residues. The V and J ends lost 2 bases and 5 bases respectively, with 16 bases between them. Here the CDR3 reads CASSFDSLPRETQYF. CDR3 coding DNA: TGTGCCAGCAGCTTCGACTCCCTTCCTCGGGAGACCCAGTACTTC.

This rearrangement joins TRBV18 to TRBJ2-7; tentative D call: TRBD1 (5 bases). CDR1 and CDR2 (germline): KGHSH, LQKENI. The CDR3 is 12 residues long. Trimming took 2 bases from V and 6 from J, leaving 8 bases between them. The chain's CDR3 is CASSPIQGEQYF. CDR3 coding DNA: TGTGCCAGCTCACCAATTCAGGGCGAGCAGTACTTC.

The chain uses TRBV7-8 and TRBJ1-1, with a possible D match to TRBD1 (6 bases). This CDR3 region has 16 residues. Per germline, CDR1 SGHVS and CDR2 FQNEAQ. V was trimmed by 6 bases and J by 5 bases, leaving 22 bases between them. The CDR3, as DNA: TGTGCCAGCAGGGGAGGGGGTCCGGGGGGGAGTACTGAAGCTTTCTTT. This gives the protein CASRGGGPGGSTEAFF.

The J gene is TRBJ2-3, the V gene TRBV5-5, with D maybe TRBD1 (7 bases). Germline V CDR1 and CDR2: SGHKS, YYEKEE (reference sequence). The CDR3 contains 15 residues. The germline V and J ends were trimmed by 5 bases and 2 bases, with 15 bases remaining between them. The DNA of the CDR3 is TGTGCCAGCAGTTTATTCAGGGGGGACACAGATACGCAGTATTTT. Translated: CASSLFRGDTDTQYF.